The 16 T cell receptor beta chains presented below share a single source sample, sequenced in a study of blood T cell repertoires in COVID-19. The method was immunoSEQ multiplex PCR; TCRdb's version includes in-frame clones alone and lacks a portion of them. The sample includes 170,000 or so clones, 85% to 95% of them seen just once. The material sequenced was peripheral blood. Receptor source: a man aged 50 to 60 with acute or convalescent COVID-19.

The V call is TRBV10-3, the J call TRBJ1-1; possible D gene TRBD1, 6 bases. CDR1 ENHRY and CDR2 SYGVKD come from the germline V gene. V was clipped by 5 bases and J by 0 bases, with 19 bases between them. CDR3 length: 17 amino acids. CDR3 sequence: CAISPTPQGWVNTEAFF. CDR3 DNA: TGTGCCATCAGTCCGACCCCGCAGGGGTGGGTGAACACTGAAGCTTTCTTT.

The CDR3 region is CASVRNYGYTF. CDR3 coding DNA: TGTGCCAGCGTCCGGAACTATGGCTACACCTTC. V and J are TRBV28 and TRBJ1-2; D gene uncertain. Deletions cut 8 bases from V and 2 bases from J, with 6 bases between. CDR1 is MDHEN, CDR2 SYDVKM, per germline. The CDR3 runs 11 residues.

CDR3 bases: TGTGCCAGCAGCGTAGAAGGCGACAGAACTGAAGCTTTCTTT. Protein product: CASSVEGDRTEAFF. The rearrangement uses TRBV9 and TRBJ1-1, with a weak D call TRBD1 (5 bases). The CDR3 is made up of 14 amino acids. Trimming took off 0 bases at V and 5 bases at J, with 11 bases between the two ends. From germline, CDR1 is SGDLS and CDR2 YYNGEE.

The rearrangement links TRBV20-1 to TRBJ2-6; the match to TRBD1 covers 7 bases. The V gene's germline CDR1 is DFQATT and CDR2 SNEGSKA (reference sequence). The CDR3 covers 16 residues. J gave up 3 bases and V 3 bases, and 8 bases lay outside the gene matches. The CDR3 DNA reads TGCAGTGCTAGTAGAAACAGGGGAGTTGGGGCCAACGTCCTGACTTTC. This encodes CSASRNRGVGANVLTF.

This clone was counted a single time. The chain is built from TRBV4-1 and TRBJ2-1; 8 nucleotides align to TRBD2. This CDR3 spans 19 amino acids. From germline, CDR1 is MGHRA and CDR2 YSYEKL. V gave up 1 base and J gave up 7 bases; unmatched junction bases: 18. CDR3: CASSQVRGAGRGGLNEQFF. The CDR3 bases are TGCGCCAGCAGCCAAGTTAGAGGTGCCGGTCGGGGGGGACTAAATGAGCAGTTCTTC.

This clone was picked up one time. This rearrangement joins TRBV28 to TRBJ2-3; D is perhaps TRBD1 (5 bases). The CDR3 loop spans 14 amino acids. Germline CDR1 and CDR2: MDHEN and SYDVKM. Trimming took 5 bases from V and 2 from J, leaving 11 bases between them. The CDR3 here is CASSPQGYTDTQYF. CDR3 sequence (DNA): TGTGCCAGCAGTCCCCAGGGATACACAGATACGCAGTATTTT.

The CDR3 spells CASSDSSGKADTQYF. CDR3 nucleotide sequence: TGCGCCAGCAGTGACTCTAGCGGGAAGGCAGATACGCAGTATTTT. The chain links TRBV10-1 to TRBJ2-3, with 9 bases fitting TRBD2. The CDR3 sequence is 15 residues long. Germline V lookup: CDR1 WNHNN, CDR2 SYGVQD (reference sequence). The V segment lost 3 bases and the J segment 4 bases; nucleotides outside the gene matches: 5.

CDR3 nucleotides: TGTGCCAGCAGGGGCCCTCCAGGGATTAATGAAAAACTGTTTTTT. This encodes CASRGPPGINEKLFF. The V gene is TRBV28, the J gene TRBJ1-4; the D gene is possibly TRBD1 (5 bases). Deletions cut 6 bases from V and 4 bases from J, with 15 bases between. Germline CDR1 reads MDHEN; CDR2 reads SYDVKM. CDR3 size: 15 residues.

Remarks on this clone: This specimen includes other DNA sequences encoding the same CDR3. CDR3 in DNA: TGTGCCAGCAGTTTAGTGAGTCAGCCCCAGCATTTT. This gives the protein CASSLVSQPQHF. V is TRBV28 and J is TRBJ1-5; D gene ambiguous. The ends were cut back, 2 bases at V and 6 bases at J, with 5 bases in the middle. CDR3 length: 12 amino acids. The germline V gene encodes CDR1 MDHEN and CDR2 SYDVKM.

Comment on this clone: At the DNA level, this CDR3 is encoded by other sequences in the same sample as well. DNA of the CDR3: TGCAGCGTTGGGGCGCGGGATCAGCCCCAGCATTTT. Protein product: CSVGARDQPQHF. The gene calls are TRBV29-1 and TRBJ1-5; unclear D gene. This CDR3 contains 12 residues. The V and J ends lost 4 bases and 5 bases respectively, with 9 bases between them. CDR1 is SQVTM and CDR2 is ANQGSEA in the germline V gene.

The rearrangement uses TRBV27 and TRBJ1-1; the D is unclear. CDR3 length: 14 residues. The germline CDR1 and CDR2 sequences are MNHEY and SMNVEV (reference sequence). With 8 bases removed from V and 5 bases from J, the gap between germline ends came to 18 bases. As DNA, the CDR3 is TGTGCCAGCCGGTTTGTTCGGGGTGGGACTGAAGCTTTCTTT. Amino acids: CASRFVRGGTEAFF.

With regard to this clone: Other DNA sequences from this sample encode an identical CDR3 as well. The CDR3 spells CSVETDSYNEQFF. The CDR3 DNA reads TGCAGCGTTGAAACCGATAGTTACAATGAGCAGTTCTTC. The J gene is TRBJ2-1, the V gene TRBV29-1, with unresolved D. This CDR3 has 13 residues. Trimming removed 2 bases from V and 4 bases from J, with 9 bases in between. Germline CDR1 and CDR2: SQVTM and ANQGSEA.

CDR3 region: CATSPGQGNTGELFF. CDR3 bases: TGTGCCACCAGTCCCGGACAGGGAAACACCGGGGAGCTGTTTTTT. J is TRBJ2-2 and V is TRBV24-1; 8 nucleotides match TRBD1. V was pared by 6 bases and J by 2 bases, with 4 bases of the junction left unmatched. This CDR3 contains 15 residues. Germline V gene data show CDR1 as KGHDR and CDR2 as SFDVKD.

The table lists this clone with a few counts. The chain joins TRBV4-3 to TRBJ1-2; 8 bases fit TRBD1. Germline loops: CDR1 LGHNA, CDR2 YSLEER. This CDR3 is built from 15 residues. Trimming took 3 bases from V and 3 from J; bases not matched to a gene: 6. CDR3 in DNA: TGCGCCAGCAGCCAGATACAGGGGGGAGACTATGGCTACACCTTC. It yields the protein CASSQIQGGDYGYTF.

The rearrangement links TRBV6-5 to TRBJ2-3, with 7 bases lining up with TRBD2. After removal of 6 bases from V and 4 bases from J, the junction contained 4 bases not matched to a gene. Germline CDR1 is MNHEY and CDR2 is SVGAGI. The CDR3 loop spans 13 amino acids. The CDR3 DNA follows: TGTGCCAGCAGCTGGGGGGGAGCAGATACGCAGTATTTT. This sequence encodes CASSWGGADTQYF.

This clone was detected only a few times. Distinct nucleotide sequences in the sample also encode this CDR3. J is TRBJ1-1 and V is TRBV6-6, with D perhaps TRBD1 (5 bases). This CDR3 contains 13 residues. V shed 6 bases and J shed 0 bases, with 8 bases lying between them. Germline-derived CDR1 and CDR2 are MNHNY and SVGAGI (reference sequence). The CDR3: CASSLTVNTEAFF. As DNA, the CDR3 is TGTGCCAGCAGCCTGACAGTGAACACTGAAGCTTTCTTT.